This TCR beta chain was profiled in a study of blood T cell repertoires in COVID-19. The wider study: PBMCs, B-cell-depleted T cells, or T cells provided the cDNA or gDNA that made up the material.

Methods used by the authors: Estimation of nucleated cell counts was performed using reference gene primer amplification. Profiled with immunoSEQ multiplex PCR; TCRdb holds only in-frame clones, not every one. V, J and clone size were drawn from that table, and D and trimming were deduced from the DNA. The table has about 170,000 clones, approximately 81% seen once. V lost 5 bases to trimming and J lost 4 bases, with 17 bases between them. The germline gives CDR1 SGHVS, CDR2 FQNEAQ. The CDR3 is 15 residues long. The TCR sequence derives from a woman in her 70s with COVID-19, enrolled during active disease. The V call is TRBV7-8, the J call TRBJ2-5; D is possibly TRBD2 (5 bases). Sequenced sample: peripheral blood. The CDR3 sequence: CASSLNLARGETQYF. The CDR3 region has the DNA TGTGCCAGCAGCCTCAACTTAGCGAGAGGAGAGACCCAGTACTTC. Filled out from reference TRBV7-8 and TRBJ2-5, the complete variable domain reads GAGVSQSPRYKVAKRGQDVALRCDPISGHVSLFWYQQALGQGPEFLTYFQNEAQLDKSGLPSDRFFAERPEGSVSTLKIQRTQQEDSAVYLCASSLNLARGETQYFGPGTRLLVL.